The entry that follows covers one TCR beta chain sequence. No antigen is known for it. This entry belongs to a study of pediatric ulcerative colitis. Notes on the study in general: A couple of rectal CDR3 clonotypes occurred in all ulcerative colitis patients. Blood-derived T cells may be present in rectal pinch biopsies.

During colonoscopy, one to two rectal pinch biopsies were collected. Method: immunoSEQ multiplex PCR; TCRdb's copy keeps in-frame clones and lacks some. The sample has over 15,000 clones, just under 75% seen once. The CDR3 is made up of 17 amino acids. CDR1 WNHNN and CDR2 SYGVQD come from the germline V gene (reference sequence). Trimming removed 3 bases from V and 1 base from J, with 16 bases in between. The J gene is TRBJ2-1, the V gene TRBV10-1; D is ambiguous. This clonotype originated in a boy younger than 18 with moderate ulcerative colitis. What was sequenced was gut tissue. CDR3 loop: CASSDLGGVISYNEQFF. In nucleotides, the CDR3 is TGCGCCAGCAGTGACCTCGGTGGGGTTATTTCCTACAATGAGCAGTTCTTC.